These 21 T cell receptor beta chains came from one sample sequenced in a study of blood T cells in healthy people across ages. Using a J-beta primer mix together with a sample-barcoded 5' primer, a second PCR was run for roughly 6 to 11 cycles. MiXCR was run by TCRdb on the 5' RACE reads, yielding one entry per CDR3 protein. The sample has roughly 700,000 distinct CDR3 sequences, 25% seen once. The same sample was also studied in work on T cells of mothers and their children.

Sample: blood. The source of these receptors is a boy aged 10-17 years in good health.

Many counts were recorded for this clonotype. The chain has TRBV12-3 or TRBV12-4 and TRBJ2-3, with D possibly TRBD2 on 6 matching bases. Trimming left V 0 bases short and J 2 bases short, with 15 bases between. The CDR3 extends over 17 amino acids. CDR3 sequence reads: CASSLALLEGYTDTQYF. CDR3 sequence (DNA): TGTGCCAGCAGTTTAGCGCTTCTGGAGGGTTACACAGATACGCAGTATTTT.

This chain joins TRBV10-3 and TRBJ2-2; TRBD2 aligns across 10 bases. CDR3 length: 13 amino acids. V dropped 7 bases and J dropped 6; count of bases not matched to a gene: 2. Per the germline V gene, CDR1 is ENHRY and CDR2 is SYGVKD. CDR3 loop: CAIKGTSAGELFF. The CDR3 DNA sequence: TGTGCCATCAAAGGGACTAGCGCCGGGGAGCTGTTTTTT.

In its sample, this clonotype was seen once. This chain uses TRBV29-1 with TRBJ2-7; TRBD1 aligns across 8 bases. The CDR3 runs 12 residues. Germline values: CDR1 SQVTM, CDR2 ANQGSEA. The trim removed 3 bases at V and 7 bases at J, leaving 5 bases unmatched. The CDR3: CSVDNRGDEQYF. In nucleotides, the CDR3 is TGCAGCGTTGATAACAGGGGGGATGAGCAGTACTTC.

This clonotype was picked up a small number of times. The chain couples TRBV24-1 to TRBJ1-2; D call uncertain. This CDR3 spans 11 amino acids. Trimming removed 3 bases at V and 5 bases at J, with 3 bases between. From germline, CDR1 is KGHDR and CDR2 SFDVKD. CDR3 region: CATSDSYGYTF. As DNA, the CDR3 is TGTGCCACCAGTGATAGTTATGGCTACACCTTC.

This clonotype was counted a few times. The chain links TRBV2 to TRBJ2-5, with a possible D match to TRBD2 (5 bases). The CDR3 sequence is 12 residues long. Germline CDR1 SNHLY, CDR2 FYNNEI. The germline V and J ends were trimmed by 9 bases and 3 bases, with 11 bases remaining between them. DNA of the CDR3: TGTGCCAGTTGCGGGCGCGAAGAGACCCAGTACTTC. This codes for CASCGREETQYF.

This chain connects TRBV7-2 to TRBJ1-2, with 12 bases matching TRBD1. The CDR3 covers 15 residues. The germline CDR1 and CDR2 sequences are SGHTA and FQGNSA. V shed 5 bases, J shed 8 bases, and the junction held 9 bases outside the gene matches. The CDR3: CASSDRDRGPGGYTF. Here the CDR3 DNA reads TGTGCCAGCAGCGACCGGGACAGGGGGCCGGGCGGCTACACCTTC.

The chain joins TRBV7-2 to TRBJ1-2, with a possible D match to TRBD1 (5 bases). V was trimmed by 2 bases and J by 2 bases, leaving 9 bases between them. Germline V gene data show CDR1 as SGHTA and CDR2 as FQGNSA. The CDR3 is 14 amino acids. The CDR3 protein is CASSLNRQNYGYTF. CDR3 in DNA: TGTGCCAGCAGCTTAAATAGACAGAACTATGGCTACACCTTC. Filled out from reference TRBV7-2 and TRBJ1-2, the complete variable domain reads GAGVSQSPSNKVTEKGKDVELRCDPISGHTALYWYRQSLGQGLEFLIYFQGNSAPDKSGLPSDRFSAERTGGSVSTLTIQRTQQEDSAVYLCASSLNRQNYGYTFGSGTRLTVV.

V usage is TRBV11-2 and J usage is TRBJ2-7, with TRBD1 matching 7 bases. This CDR3 has 12 residues. V lost 4 bases, J lost 5 bases, and 2 bases stayed unmatched. Per the germline V gene, CDR1 is SGHAT and CDR2 is FQNNGV. The CDR3 region is CASSSTGNEQYF. The CDR3 region has the DNA TGTGCCAGCAGCTCGACAGGGAACGAGCAGTACTTC.

This clonotype was observed a handful of times. The chain joins TRBV29-1 to TRBJ2-1; the D gene is possibly TRBD1 (5 bases). The CDR3 loop spans 12 amino acids. Looked up from germline, CDR1 is SQVTM and CDR2 is ANQGSEA. The CDR3 DNA reads TGCCTGGGGCGGAGCCCCTACAATGAGCAGTTCTTC. Protein sequence: CLGRSPYNEQFF.

The chain employs TRBV7-8 and TRBJ1-4; D possibly corresponds to TRBD1 (6 bases). Germline-derived CDR1 and CDR2 are SGHVS and FQNEAQ. This CDR3 is built from 15 residues. Trimming removed 5 bases at V and 8 bases at J, with 18 bases between. DNA of the CDR3: TGTGCCAGCAGCACACAAGGGGGGAGATGGGAAAAACTGTTTTTT. Encoded protein: CASSTQGGRWEKLFF. Full variable domain (remainder filled in from reference TRBV7-8 and TRBJ1-4): GAGVSQSPRYKVAKRGQDVALRCDPISGHVSLFWYQQALGQGPEFLTYFQNEAQLDKSGLPSDRFFAERPEGSVSTLKIQRTQQEDSAVYLCASSTQGGRWEKLFFGSGTQLSVL.

This clonotype was found a few times. The chain uses TRBV20-1 and TRBJ2-5; D possibly corresponds to TRBD2 (6 bases). The CDR3 runs 14 residues. Trimming removed 5 bases from V and 0 bases from J, with 13 bases in between. The germline V gene encodes CDR1 DFQATT and CDR2 SNEGSKA (reference sequence). The CDR3 bases are TGCAGTGCTCCCGGGGCGGGGAACCAAGAGACCCAGTACTTC. This translates into CSAPGAGNQETQYF.

The chain joins TRBV29-1 to TRBJ2-5; TRBD1 aligns across 8 bases. V lost 8 bases and J lost 4; bases outside the gene matches: 3. The CDR3 runs to 11 residues. The germline gives CDR1 SQVTM, CDR2 ANQGSEA. The CDR3 is CSFGQGETQYF. In nucleotides, the CDR3 is TGCAGCTTTGGACAGGGAGAGACCCAGTACTTC. Full variable domain (outside the CDR3, taken from reference TRBV29-1 and TRBJ2-5): SAVISQKPSRDICQRGTSLTIQCQVDSQVTMMFWYRQQPGQSLTLIATANQGSEATYESGFVIDKFPISRPNLTFSTLTVSNMSPEDSSIYLCSFGQGETQYFGPGTRLLVL.

This clonotype came up a few times. The chain combines TRBV14 with TRBJ2-2; D not resolved. The CDR3 spans 13 residues. CDR1 SGHDN and CDR2 FVKESK come from the germline V gene. The V end lost 5 bases, the J end lost 6 bases, and 10 bases lay between the germline ends. CDR3 bases: TGTGCCAGCAGCGGGATTTGGCCCGGGGAGCTGTTTTTT. It encodes CASSGIWPGELFF.

V and J are TRBV7-2 and TRBJ2-1, with D perhaps matching TRBD1 (6 bases). Trimming took 8 bases from V and 2 from J, leaving 16 bases between them. CDR1 is SGHTA, CDR2 FQGNSA, per germline. CDR3 length: 15 amino acids. CDR3 DNA: TGTGCCAGCGGCTGGAGTGGGACAACCTACAATGAGCAGTTCTTC. It yields the protein CASGWSGTTYNEQFF.

The chain carries TRBV12-3 or TRBV12-4 and TRBJ1-6, with 9 bases identical to TRBD1. This CDR3 comprises 16 residues. The V segment lost 0 bases and the J segment 6 bases; nucleotides outside the gene matches: 3. DNA of the CDR3: TGTGCCAGCAGTTTAGCGAACAGGGGGCTTAATTCACCCCTCCACTTT. Its protein is CASSLANRGLNSPLHF.

This clonotype was seen a few times. The conserved final phenylalanine or tryptophan is absent from the CDR3, which likely points to a read error. In DNA, the CDR3 is TGTGCCAGCAGCTTAGCGCAGGGGGAGAATGGCTACACCCTC. It specifies CASSLAQGENGYTL. J is TRBJ1-2 and V is TRBV7-2, with TRBD1 identical over 7 bases. CDR3 length: 14 amino acids. The V gene end was trimmed by 0 bases and the J gene end by 6 bases; junction bases not matched to a gene: 4. Germline CDR1 is SGHTA and CDR2 is FQGNSA.

This clonotype was found a few times. The chain has TRBV15 and TRBJ2-1; the match to TRBD2 covers 7 bases. The trim removed 1 base at V and 5 bases at J, leaving 5 bases unmatched. The CDR3 covers 15 residues. Germline V lookup: CDR1 LNHNV, CDR2 YYDKDF (reference sequence). CDR3 sequence (DNA): TGTGCCACCAGCAGAGGGGGACTACAAAACAATGAGCAGTTCTTC. It encodes CATSRGGLQNNEQFF.

As regards this clonotype: One end of the junction varies from germline; a read error may be responsible. The rearrangement links TRBV2 to TRBJ2-1; 8 nucleotides line up with TRBD2. The germline gives CDR1 SNHLY, CDR2 FYNNEI. This CDR3 comprises 16 residues. CDR3 nucleotide sequence: TGTGCTAGCAGCGTAAATCACGGGGGGGTCGACAATGAGCAGTTCTTC. This gives the protein CASSVNHGGVDNEQFF. Based on the CDR3 plus reference TRBV2 and TRBJ2-1, the full variable domain is EPEVTQTPSHQVTQMGQEVILRCVPISNHLYFYWYRQILGQKVEFLVSFYNNEISEKSEIFDDQFSVERPDGSNFTLKIRSTKLEDSAMYFCASSVNHGGVDNEQFFGPGTRLTVL.

This chain joins TRBV29-1 and TRBJ2-7; tentative D call: TRBD2 (5 bases). There are 15 residues in the CDR3. The germline V gene has CDR1 SQVTM and CDR2 ANQGSEA. V was cut by 1 base and J by 3 bases, with 16 bases left in between. As DNA, the CDR3 is TGCAGCGTTGAAGGCGCAATGGGAGAGGACTACGAGCAGTACTTC. It translates to CSVEGAMGEDYEQYF.

This clonotype occurred many times. The rearrangement joins TRBV28 to TRBJ2-7; perhaps TRBD1 as D (5 bases). Per the germline V gene, CDR1 is MDHEN and CDR2 is SYDVKM. The CDR3 spans 11 residues. V gave up 4 bases and J gave up 9 bases, with 10 bases separating them. The CDR3 region is CASSSRQSQYF. CDR3 DNA sequence: TGTGCCAGCAGTTCAAGACAGTCGCAGTACTTC.

The gene calls are TRBV5-1 and TRBJ2-1, with 11 bases fitting TRBD2. CDR1 and CDR2 from the germline V gene are SGHRS and YFSETQ. The junction had 5 bases not matched to a gene; V was cut back by 4 bases and J by 5 bases. The CDR3 is 15 residues long. The CDR3 loop reads CASSVTSGIDNEQFF. In nucleotides, the CDR3 is TGCGCCAGCAGCGTGACTAGCGGGATCGACAATGAGCAGTTCTTC.